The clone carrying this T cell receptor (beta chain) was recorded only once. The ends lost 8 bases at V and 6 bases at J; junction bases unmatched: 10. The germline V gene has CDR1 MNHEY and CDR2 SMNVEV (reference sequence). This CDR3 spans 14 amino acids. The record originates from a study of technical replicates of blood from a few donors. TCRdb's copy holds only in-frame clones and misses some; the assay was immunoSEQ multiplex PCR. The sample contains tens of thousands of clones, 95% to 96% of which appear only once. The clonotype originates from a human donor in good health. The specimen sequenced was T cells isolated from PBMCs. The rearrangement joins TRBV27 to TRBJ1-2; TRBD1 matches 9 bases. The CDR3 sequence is CASSTTGGYNGYTF. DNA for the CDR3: TGTGCCAGCTCCACCACAGGGGGCTACAATGGCTACACCTTC.